The text below deals with one TCR beta chain. No antigen is known for it. TCRdb ran MiXCR on the RT-PCR reads and lists one entry per CDR3 protein. The sample holds 650,000 to 800,000 distinct CDR3 sequences, over 11% seen once. The data derive from a study of response to subunit inactivated influenza vaccine. Study-wide results and limits: Only a handful of new T cells, the authors suggested, are recruited with each seasonal influenza vaccination.

Trimming took off 1 base at V and 2 bases at J, with 12 bases between the two ends. This CDR3 region has 15 residues. The rearrangement uses TRBV12-3 or TRBV12-4 and TRBJ2-7; maybe TRBD2 (5 bases). The source material was PBMCs from blood, sampled 14 to 15 days before vaccination. The receptor's source is a man aged 45-65 years who received an inactivated influenza vaccine. Here the CDR3 reads CASSLGSSLPYEQYF. The CDR3 nucleotides are TGTGCCAGCAGTTTAGGGTCTAGCCTCCCCTACGAGCAGTACTTC.